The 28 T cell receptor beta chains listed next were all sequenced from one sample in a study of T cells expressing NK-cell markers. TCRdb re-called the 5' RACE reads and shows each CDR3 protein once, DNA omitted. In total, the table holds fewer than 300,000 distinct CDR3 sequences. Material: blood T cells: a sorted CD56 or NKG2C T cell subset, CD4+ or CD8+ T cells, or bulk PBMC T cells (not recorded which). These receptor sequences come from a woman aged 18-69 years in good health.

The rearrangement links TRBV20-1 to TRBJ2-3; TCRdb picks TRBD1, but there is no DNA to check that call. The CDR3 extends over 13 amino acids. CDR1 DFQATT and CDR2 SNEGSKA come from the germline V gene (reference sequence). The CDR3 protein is CSAQGLRGDTQYF.

CDR3 region: CAISESGGGTEAFF. The rearrangement uses TRBV10-3 and TRBJ1-1; TCRdb's assignment of TRBD1 cannot be checked, as there is no DNA. Germline CDR1 ENHRY, CDR2 SYGVKD. The CDR3 runs to 14 residues.

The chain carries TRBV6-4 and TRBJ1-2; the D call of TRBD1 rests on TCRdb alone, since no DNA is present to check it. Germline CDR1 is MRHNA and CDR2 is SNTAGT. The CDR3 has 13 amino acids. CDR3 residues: CASSATGGYGYTF.

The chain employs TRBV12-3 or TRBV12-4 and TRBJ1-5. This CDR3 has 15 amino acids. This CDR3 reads CASSLSWGDNQPQHF.

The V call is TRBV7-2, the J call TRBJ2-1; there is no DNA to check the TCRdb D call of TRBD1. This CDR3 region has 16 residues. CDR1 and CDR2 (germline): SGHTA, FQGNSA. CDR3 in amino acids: CASSLGPKSSYNEQFF. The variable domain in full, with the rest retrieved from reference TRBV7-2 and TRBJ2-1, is GAGVSQSPSNKVTEKGKDVELRCDPISGHTALYWYRQSLGQGLEFLIYFQGNSAPDKSGLPSDRFSAERTGGSVSTLTIQRTQQEDSAVYLCASSLGPKSSYNEQFFGPGTRLTVL.

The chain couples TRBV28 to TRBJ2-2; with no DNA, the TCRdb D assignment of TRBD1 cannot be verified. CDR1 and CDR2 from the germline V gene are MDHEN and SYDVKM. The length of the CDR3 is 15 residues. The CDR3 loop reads CASSFGRGRTGELFF.

The CDR3 here is CSVGDTGFKNIQYF. The V and J genes are TRBV29-1 and TRBJ2-4; TCRdb's D gene call, TRBD1, goes unchecked for lack of DNA. The CDR3 contains 14 residues. Per the germline V gene, CDR1 is SQVTM and CDR2 is ANQGSEA.

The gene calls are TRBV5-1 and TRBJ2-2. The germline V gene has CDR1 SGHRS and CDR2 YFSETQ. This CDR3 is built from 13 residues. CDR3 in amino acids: CASSFVRPGELFF. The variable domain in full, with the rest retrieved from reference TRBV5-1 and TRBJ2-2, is KAGVTQTPRYLIKTRGQQVTLSCSPISGHRSVSWYQQTPGQGLQFLFEYFSETQRNKGNFPGRFSGRQFSNSRSEMNVSTLELGDSALYLCASSFVRPGELFFGEGSRLTVL.

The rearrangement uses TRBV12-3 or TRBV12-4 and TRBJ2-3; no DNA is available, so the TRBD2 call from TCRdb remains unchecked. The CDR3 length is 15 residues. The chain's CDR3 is CASSFGTSGGDTQYF.

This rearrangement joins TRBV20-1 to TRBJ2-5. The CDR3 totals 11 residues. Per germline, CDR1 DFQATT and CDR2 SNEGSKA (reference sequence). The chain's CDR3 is CSASFGETQYF.

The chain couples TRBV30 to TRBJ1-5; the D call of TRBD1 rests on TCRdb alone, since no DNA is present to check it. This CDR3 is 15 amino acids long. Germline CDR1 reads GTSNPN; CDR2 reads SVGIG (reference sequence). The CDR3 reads CAWSSRLGVSQPQHF.

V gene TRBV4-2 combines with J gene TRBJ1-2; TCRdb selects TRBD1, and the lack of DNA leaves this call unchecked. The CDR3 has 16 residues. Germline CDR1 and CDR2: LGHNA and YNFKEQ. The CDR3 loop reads CASSQGVGTDNYGYTF.

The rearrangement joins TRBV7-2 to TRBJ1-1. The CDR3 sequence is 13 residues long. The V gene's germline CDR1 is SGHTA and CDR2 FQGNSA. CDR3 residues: CASSLGVGTEAFF. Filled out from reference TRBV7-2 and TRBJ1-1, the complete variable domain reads GAGVSQSPSNKVTEKGKDVELRCDPISGHTALYWYRQSLGQGLEFLIYFQGNSAPDKSGLPSDRFSAERTGGSVSTLTIQRTQQEDSAVYLCASSLGVGTEAFFGQGTRLTVV.

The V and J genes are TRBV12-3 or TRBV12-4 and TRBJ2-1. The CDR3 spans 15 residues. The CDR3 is CASRTSKGSYNEQFF.

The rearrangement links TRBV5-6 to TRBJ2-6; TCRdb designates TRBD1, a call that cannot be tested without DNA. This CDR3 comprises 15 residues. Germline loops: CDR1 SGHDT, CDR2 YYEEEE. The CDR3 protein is CASSFDRAGANVLTF. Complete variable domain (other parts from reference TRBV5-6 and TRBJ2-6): DAGVTQSPTHLIKTRGQQVTLRCSPKSGHDTVSWYQQALGQGPQFIFQYYEEEERQRGNFPDRFSGHQFPNYSSELNVNALLLGDSALYLCASSFDRAGANVLTFGAGSRLTVL.

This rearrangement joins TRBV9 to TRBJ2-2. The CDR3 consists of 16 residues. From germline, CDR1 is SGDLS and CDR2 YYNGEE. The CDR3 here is CASSTRLDANTGELFF.

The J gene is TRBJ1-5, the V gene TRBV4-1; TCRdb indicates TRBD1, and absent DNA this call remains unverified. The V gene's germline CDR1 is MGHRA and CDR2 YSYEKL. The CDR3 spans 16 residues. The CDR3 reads CASSQVLDRVSQPQHF.

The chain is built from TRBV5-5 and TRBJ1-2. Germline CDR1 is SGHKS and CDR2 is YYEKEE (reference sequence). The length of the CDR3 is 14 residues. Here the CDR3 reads CASSLVRNNYGYTF.

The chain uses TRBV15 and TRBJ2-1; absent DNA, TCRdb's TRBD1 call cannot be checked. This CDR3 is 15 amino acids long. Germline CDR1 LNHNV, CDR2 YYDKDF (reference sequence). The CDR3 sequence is CATRGTGGVYNEQFF. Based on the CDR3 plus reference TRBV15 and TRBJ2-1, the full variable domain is DAMVIQNPRYQVTQFGKPVTLSCSQTLNHNVMYWYQQKSSQAPKLLFHYYDKDFNNEADTPDNFQSRRPNTSFCFLDIRSPGLGDTAMYLCATRGTGGVYNEQFFGPGTRLTVL.

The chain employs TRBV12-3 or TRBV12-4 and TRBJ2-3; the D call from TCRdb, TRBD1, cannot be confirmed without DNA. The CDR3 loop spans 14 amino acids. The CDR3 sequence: CASRKGVSTDTQYF.

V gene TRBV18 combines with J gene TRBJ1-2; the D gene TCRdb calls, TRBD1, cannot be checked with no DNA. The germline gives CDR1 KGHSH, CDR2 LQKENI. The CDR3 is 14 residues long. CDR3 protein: CASSPDRANYGYTF.

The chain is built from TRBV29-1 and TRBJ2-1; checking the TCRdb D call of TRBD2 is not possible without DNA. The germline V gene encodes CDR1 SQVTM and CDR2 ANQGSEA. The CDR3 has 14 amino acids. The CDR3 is CSALTPGLSDEQFF.

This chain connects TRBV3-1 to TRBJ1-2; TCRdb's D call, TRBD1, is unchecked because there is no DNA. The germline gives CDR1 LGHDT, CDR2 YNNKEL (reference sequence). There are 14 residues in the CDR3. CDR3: CASSPPPGSYGYTF. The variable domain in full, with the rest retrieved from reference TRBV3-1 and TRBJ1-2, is DTAVSQTPKYLVTQMGNDKSIKCEQNLGHDTMYWYKQDSKKFLKIMFSYNNKELIINETVPNRFSPKSPDKAHLNLHINSLELGDSAVYFCASSPPPGSYGYTFGSGTRLTVV.

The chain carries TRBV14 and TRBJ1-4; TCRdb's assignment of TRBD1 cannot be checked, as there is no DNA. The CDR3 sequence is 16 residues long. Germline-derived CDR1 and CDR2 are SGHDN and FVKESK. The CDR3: CASSQVGTVGNEKLFF.

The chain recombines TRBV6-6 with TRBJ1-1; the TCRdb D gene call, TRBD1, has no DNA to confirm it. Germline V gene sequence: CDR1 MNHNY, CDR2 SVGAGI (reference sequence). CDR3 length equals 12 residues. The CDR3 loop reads CASSYLTGEAFF.

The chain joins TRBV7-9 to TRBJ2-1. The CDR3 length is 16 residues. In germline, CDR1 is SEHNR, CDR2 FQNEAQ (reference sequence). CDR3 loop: CASSPPGRGSNSEQFF.

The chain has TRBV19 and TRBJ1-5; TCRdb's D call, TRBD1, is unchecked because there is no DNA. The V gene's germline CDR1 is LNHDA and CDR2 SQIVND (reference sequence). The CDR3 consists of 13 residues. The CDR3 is CASDRESNQPQHF.

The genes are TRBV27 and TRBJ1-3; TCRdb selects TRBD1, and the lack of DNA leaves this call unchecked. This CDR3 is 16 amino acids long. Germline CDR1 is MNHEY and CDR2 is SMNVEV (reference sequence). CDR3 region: CASSLFGQVAGNTIYF.